This T cell receptor beta chain was profiled in a study of blood T cells in healthy people across ages. Germline CDR1 is MNHEY and CDR2 is SMNVEV (reference sequence). V shed 6 bases, J shed 5 bases, and the junction held 4 bases outside the gene matches. The CDR3 totals 14 residues. Primers used in a second PCR of roughly 6 to 11 cycles were a sample-barcoded 5' primer and a J-beta primer mix. TCRdb analysed the 5' RACE reads with MiXCR anew, one entry per CDR3 protein. In the table there are 1.5 million to 2 million distinct CDR3 sequences, 28% of which are singletons. Source material: blood. The TCR was taken from a woman under 40 in good health. The chain combines TRBV27 with TRBJ2-6; the match to TRBD1 covers 7 bases. CDR3 sequence reads: CASRGQPRANVLTF. The CDR3 region has the DNA TGTGCCAGCAGGGGACAGCCAAGGGCCAACGTCCTGACTTTC.